This is a list of T cell receptor beta chains from one sample in a study of CD8 T cells in Susac syndrome. TCRdb reanalysed the immunoSEQ multiplex PCR reads using MiXCR and keeps one entry per CDR3 protein. The sample lists roughly 130,000 distinct CDR3 sequences, less than 95% occurring once. The sequencing sample was made of CD4+ T cells from PBMCs. These receptors were collected from a human donor with multiple sclerosis. Both conserved end residues are part of each CDR3. Each record gives: CDR3 protein, J gene, V gene.

cdr3_aa: CASSPQGGQPQHF; j_call: TRBJ1-5; v_call: TRBV6-2/TRBV6-3
cdr3_aa: CASSRAGVNSPLHF; j_call: TRBJ1-6; v_call: TRBV12-3/TRBV12-4
cdr3_aa: CSVEMDRGRDSLGETQYF; j_call: TRBJ2-5; v_call: TRBV29-1
cdr3_aa: CASSWRTGGFSYEQYF; j_call: TRBJ2-7; v_call: TRBV11-2
cdr3_aa: CATSSEAGVGTDTQYF; j_call: TRBJ2-3; v_call: TRBV15
cdr3_aa: CASSATGQTWTEAFF; j_call: TRBJ1-1; v_call: TRBV6-1
cdr3_aa: CSASRGSGGPNTEAFF; j_call: TRBJ1-1; v_call: TRBV20-1
cdr3_aa: CSASLDRGYGYTF; j_call: TRBJ1-2; v_call: TRBV20-1
cdr3_aa: CASSLRDTGNTIYF; j_call: TRBJ1-3; v_call: TRBV7-9
cdr3_aa: CASSRGSVGELFF; j_call: TRBJ2-2; v_call: TRBV6-6
cdr3_aa: CASSWGRVNTGELFF; j_call: TRBJ2-2; v_call: TRBV5-6
cdr3_aa: CSVGGSSYEQYF; j_call: TRBJ2-7; v_call: TRBV29-1
cdr3_aa: CASSGGSYNEQFF; j_call: TRBJ2-1; v_call: TRBV27
cdr3_aa: CASSQDLDGTEAFF; j_call: TRBJ1-1; v_call: TRBV3-1
cdr3_aa: CASSYYASLRNEQFF; j_call: TRBJ2-1; v_call: TRBV6-5
cdr3_aa: CASRGIGITDTQYF; j_call: TRBJ2-3; v_call: TRBV7-9
cdr3_aa: CASSQDPANEQFF; j_call: TRBJ2-1; v_call: TRBV3-1
cdr3_aa: CASARERGTDGYTF; j_call: TRBJ1-2; v_call: TRBV10-3
cdr3_aa: CASSQDPYTGPGNTIYF; j_call: TRBJ1-3; v_call: TRBV4-2
cdr3_aa: CASSFRGPLSTDTQYF; j_call: TRBJ2-3; v_call: TRBV7-9
cdr3_aa: CSAAQNANTGELFF; j_call: TRBJ2-2; v_call: TRBV29-1
cdr3_aa: CSAESLGGGASGSYNEQFF; j_call: TRBJ2-1; v_call: TRBV20-1
cdr3_aa: CAWSAVAGAFYEQYF; j_call: TRBJ2-7; v_call: TRBV30
cdr3_aa: CASSFAGLDEQYF; j_call: TRBJ2-7; v_call: TRBV28
cdr3_aa: CAWRRGGISGNTIYF; j_call: TRBJ1-3; v_call: TRBV30
cdr3_aa: CASGEGYEQYF; j_call: TRBJ2-7; v_call: TRBV5-1
cdr3_aa: CASSVVGTENTEAFF; j_call: TRBJ1-1; v_call: TRBV9
cdr3_aa: CSARDSTEAFF; j_call: TRBJ1-1; v_call: TRBV20-1
cdr3_aa: CASSPSSEVSNIQYF; j_call: TRBJ2-4; v_call: TRBV18
cdr3_aa: CASSSDGLAGNEQFF; j_call: TRBJ2-1; v_call: TRBV5-1
cdr3_aa: CAWGQVSGNTIYF; j_call: TRBJ1-3; v_call: TRBV30
cdr3_aa: CSATKGGVIYEQYF; j_call: TRBJ2-7; v_call: TRBV20-1
cdr3_aa: CASGQGARLGELFF; j_call: TRBJ2-2; v_call: TRBV6-5
cdr3_aa: CASSRADYQETQYF; j_call: TRBJ2-5; v_call: TRBV6-2/TRBV6-3
cdr3_aa: CSARREGGSGANVLTF; j_call: TRBJ2-6; v_call: TRBV20-1
cdr3_aa: CASNRTSGGAGTQYF; j_call: TRBJ2-3; v_call: TRBV4-1
cdr3_aa: CAWRGDRDGEQYF; j_call: TRBJ2-7; v_call: TRBV30
cdr3_aa: CAWSTGSDQPQHF; j_call: TRBJ1-5; v_call: TRBV30
cdr3_aa: CASSQGIRYGDMNTEAFF; j_call: TRBJ1-1; v_call: TRBV3-1
cdr3_aa: CASSVAETQYF; j_call: TRBJ2-5; v_call: TRBV9
cdr3_aa: CASSLGASGMVNEQFF; j_call: TRBJ2-1; v_call: TRBV7-9
cdr3_aa: CASSIGGGYTF; j_call: TRBJ1-2; v_call: TRBV7-2
cdr3_aa: CASTRVNTEAFF; j_call: TRBJ1-1; v_call: TRBV12-3/TRBV12-4
cdr3_aa: CAMTTGSGANVLTF; j_call: TRBJ2-6; v_call: TRBV6-1
cdr3_aa: CASSLVSGQGTYEQYF; j_call: TRBJ2-7; v_call: TRBV7-9
cdr3_aa: CASSLVRTGGTEAFF; j_call: TRBJ1-1; v_call: TRBV7-2
cdr3_aa: CASSLGGAGARELFF; j_call: TRBJ2-2; v_call: TRBV7-9
cdr3_aa: CASSSDPTSGSTGELFF; j_call: TRBJ2-2; v_call: TRBV5-1
cdr3_aa: CASSRTGTGDYEQFF; j_call: TRBJ2-1; v_call: TRBV5-1
cdr3_aa: CASRSPNTEAFF; j_call: TRBJ1-1; v_call: TRBV6-5
cdr3_aa: CASSRDPTRNQPQHF; j_call: TRBJ1-5; v_call: TRBV5-4
cdr3_aa: CASSGRDSPLHF; j_call: TRBJ1-6; v_call: TRBV25-1
cdr3_aa: CASSSGRLNYGYTF; j_call: TRBJ1-2; v_call: TRBV7-2
cdr3_aa: CASSIVGPSDNEQFF; j_call: TRBJ2-1; v_call: TRBV19
cdr3_aa: CASSFAGQSYGYTF; j_call: TRBJ1-2; v_call: TRBV27
cdr3_aa: CASIREGMNTEAFF; j_call: TRBJ1-1; v_call: TRBV6-5
cdr3_aa: CASSLVGESNEQFF; j_call: TRBJ2-1; v_call: TRBV5-4
cdr3_aa: CASSPWTGVRRQPQHF; j_call: TRBJ1-5; v_call: TRBV6-2/TRBV6-3
cdr3_aa: CASSSGTSGYNEQFF; j_call: TRBJ2-1; v_call: TRBV5-1